The rows below give T cell receptor beta chains drawn from one sample of a study of shared clonotypes between healthy human individuals. Produced via immunoSEQ multiplex PCR; TCRdb's table is partial and in-frame only. The sample holds 450,000 to 550,000 clones; 79% are singletons and the top ten take approximately 12%. The sequencing input was PBMCs. These receptors all come from a woman aged 40 to 50 in good health. Some clones in this sample may be carry-over from other donors' samples. The CDR3 runs from the conserved cysteine through the conserved F or W. The order of the fields is D gene, J gene, V gene, clone size, CDR3 DNA, CDR3 protein. The D gene is left open where the match is weak. The size entry is marked missing in some rows and otherwise reads once, few, many or a size class.

TRBD1 TRBJ1-2 TRBV13 once TGTGCCAGCAGCTTAGGGGACGGACAGGGTAGGGCATACACCTTC CASSLGDGQGRAYTF
TRBD2 TRBJ2-3 TRBV10-1 NA TGCGCCAGCAGTGAACTAGCGGTTTTTTACACAGATACGCAGTATTTT CASSELAVFYTDTQYF
TRBD1 TRBJ1-1 TRBV29-1 NA TGCAGCGTTGCTTGGGACAGGGTTGGTGAAGCTTTCTTT CSVAWDRVGEAFF
NA TRBJ1-5 TRBV15 NA TGTGCCACCAGCAGAGTTGTCCAAGGGATTCAGCCCCAGCATTTT CATSRVVQGIQPQHF
NA TRBJ2-1 TRBV9 NA TGTTCTTCGGGAGCGCCCTACAATGAGCAGTTCTTC CSSGAPYNEQFF
NA TRBJ2-7 TRBV19 NA TGTGCCAGTATGGGCGGGGAATCAAACTACGAGCAGTACTTC CASMGGESNYEQYF
NA TRBJ2-7 TRBV7-3 NA TGTGCCAGCAGCTTCGACCGGGGAGACTACGAGCAGTACTTC CASSFDRGDYEQYF
NA TRBJ2-1 TRBV19 NA TGTGCCAGTAGTATAGGACTAGGTCGCAATGAGCAGTTCTTC CASSIGLGRNEQFF
TRBD2 TRBJ2-2 TRBV4-3 NA TGCGCCAGCAGCCAAGATCTCAGGAGCGGGATCGACACCGGGGAGCTGTTTTTT CASSQDLRSGIDTGELFF
NA TRBJ1-1 TRBV7-9 many TGTGCCAGCAGCCCAGGGTGGGGTGAGGGGAACACTGAAGCTTTCTTT CASSPGWGEGNTEAFF
TRBD1 TRBJ2-7 TRBV27 NA TGTGCCAGCAGTTTCCGGGACAGGGGAGTCGAGCAGTACTTC CASSFRDRGVEQYF
NA TRBJ1-1 TRBV5-1 few TGCGCCAGCACCTGGGTGATGAACACTGAAGCTTTCTTT CASTWVMNTEAFF
NA TRBJ1-5 TRBV11-2 NA TGTGCCAGCAGCTTGGGCAGGGAGAGACCAAGCAATCAGCCCCAGCATTTT CASSLGRERPSNQPQHF
NA TRBJ2-1 TRBV7-8 few TGTGCCAGCAGTTCCTTCAATGAGCAGTTCTTC CASSSFNEQFF
NA TRBJ2-3 TRBV5-1 NA TGCGCCAGCAGCTTGGGACTAGACACAGATACGCAGTATTTT CASSLGLDTDTQYF
NA TRBJ2-3 TRBV29-1 NA TGCAGCGTTGATTCCCCTACGGGCACAGATACGCAGTATTTT CSVDSPTGTDTQYF
NA TRBJ1-4 TRBV7-9 NA TGTGCCAGCAGCTTAGGGGTGGGCGTTTCGGAGGTGGAAAAACTGTTTTTT CASSLGVGVSEVEKLFF
TRBD1 TRBJ2-1 TRBV4-1 NA TGCGCCAGCAGCCAAGATTGGACAGGGGAAAATGAGCAGTTCTTC CASSQDWTGENEQFF
TRBD1 TRBJ1-1 TRBV7-2 NA TGTGCCAGCAGCTGGACAGGGGGCCAAGCTTTCTTT CASSWTGGQAFF
NA TRBJ2-7 TRBV10-2 NA TGCGCCAGCAGTGAGTACTACGACTACGAGCAGTACTTC CASSEYYDYEQYF
NA TRBJ2-2 TRBV9 NA TGTGCCAGCAGCGTGTGGGTTTCCACCGGGGAGCTGTTTTTT CASSVWVSTGELFF
TRBD1 TRBJ1-1 TRBV7-3 once TGTGCCAGCAGCTGGCGGACAGGGTCTGAAGCTTTCTTT CASSWRTGSEAFF